These 4 T cell receptor beta chains share one sample of origin, sequenced in a study of shared clonotypes between healthy human individuals. Libraries were prepared by immunoSEQ multiplex PCR; TCRdb keeps only in-frame clonotypes and omits some of them. The repertoire holds approximately 97,000 clones, with 65% to 70% as singletons. The sample taken for sequencing was memory CD8+ T cells sorted from blood. The subset is: CD45RO+ cells pooled with CCR7-negative TemRA cells. These receptors came from a man younger than 45 in good health.

CDR3 amino acids: CASSFLTTGANVLTF. CDR3 bases: TGTGCCAGCAGCTTTTTAACAACTGGGGCCAACGTCCTGACTTTC. The chain employs TRBV5-8 and TRBJ2-6, with D uncertain. The ends were cut back, 2 bases at V and 2 bases at J, with 8 bases in the middle. This CDR3 region has 15 residues. The germline CDR1 and CDR2 sequences are SGHTS and YDEGEE. Variable domain in full (rest from reference TRBV5-8 and TRBJ2-6): EAGVTQSPTHLIKTRGQQATLRCSPISGHTSVYWYQQALGLGLQFLLWYDEGEERNRGNFPPRFSGRQFPNYSSELNVNALELEDSALYLCASSFLTTGANVLTFGAGSRLTVL.

The chain couples TRBV27 to TRBJ2-1, with TRBD2 matching 10 bases. CDR1 MNHEY and CDR2 SMNVEV come from the germline V gene (reference sequence). The V and J ends lost 2 bases and 0 bases, in that order; junction bases with no gene match: 7. The CDR3 sequence is 18 residues long. The CDR3 protein is CASSLQLAGRSSYNEQFF. The CDR3 DNA reads as TGTGCCAGCAGTTTACAACTAGCGGGACGGAGCTCCTACAATGAGCAGTTCTTC.

This clone was found a few times. This chain connects TRBV6-8 to TRBJ2-4, with unresolved D. V lost 0 bases to trimming and J lost 1 base, with 7 bases between them. This CDR3 has 15 amino acids. From germline, CDR1 is MNHGY and CDR2 SAAAGT. The CDR3 sequence is CASSYSTGAKNIQYF. The CDR3 nucleotides are TGTGCCAGCAGTTACTCGACTGGGGCCAAAAACATTCAGTACTTC.

The chain recombines TRBV6-6 with TRBJ2-7; TRBD1 matches at 8 bases. J gave up 3 bases and V 5 bases, and 3 bases lay outside the gene matches. The CDR3 loop spans 13 amino acids. Per germline, CDR1 MNHNY and CDR2 SVGAGI (reference sequence). The CDR3 region is CASSNRGFYEQYF. CDR3 coding DNA: TGTGCCAGCAGTAACAGGGGGTTCTACGAGCAGTACTTC.